This T cell receptor (beta chain) was sequenced during a study of blood T cell repertoires in COVID-19. Across the study: Samples of COVID-19 (acute and convalescent) were obtained from the United States, Italy and Spain. Sources were T cells, B-cell-depleted T cells, or PBMCs; the material itself was cDNA or gDNA.

As processed by the authors: It was from reference gene primer amplification that nucleated cell counts were estimated. The data were produced by immunoSEQ multiplex PCR, yet TCRdb's version contains in-frame clones alone and is incomplete. V and J calls and clone size are copied from that table; D and trimming were computed from the DNA. The table includes about 200,000 clones, around 83% detected once. This receptor was identified in a human donor in a cohort sampled during active COVID-19. Sequencing was carried out using peripheral blood.

The DNA for the CDR3 is TGTGCCAGCAGTGAGGGACAGCGACAGCCCCAGCATTTT. This sequence encodes CASSEGQRQPQHF. This sequence joins TRBV2 and TRBJ1-5, with 7 bases matching TRBD1. This CDR3 comprises 13 residues. J was trimmed by 7 bases and V by 3 bases; bases with no gene match: 3. The V gene's germline CDR1 is SNHLY and CDR2 FYNNEI.